This T cell receptor (beta chain) was obtained from a study of T-cell memory formation after mild COVID-19 (dated by TCRdb to the early 2020s). Background for the entire study: TCR sequence clusters from the two donors were largely donor specific. The cohort comprised two young, previously healthy adult volunteers, one female and one male. In a couple of donors, T-cell clones that expanded and contracted after mild COVID-19 were followed by sequencing TCRalpha and TCRbeta repertoires longitudinally. Overall study results and their limits: The study included only a couple of mild cases, and larger cohorts that include severe cases with pre-infection samples were judged to be necessary. Contracting CD4+ clones appeared mostly in the CM and EM memory subsets, whereas CD8+ clones were enriched in EMRA. From day 15 to 85, contracting clones showed balanced CD4/CD8 phenotypes, whereas a second wave of clones that expanded from day 15 to 37 leaned towards CD4+. The detection of some responding clones in pre-infection memory suggests that pre-existing cross-reactive memory T cells joined the SARS-CoV-2 response. Whether the second-wave clones peaking on day 37 were SARS-CoV-2 specific was not confirmed.

This clonotype was observed a few times. It lacks a known antigen. Within one base of it there is no much larger clone, and no base qualities were kept. Instrument used: Illumina NovaSeq 6000. Using 5'RACE with constant-segment primers, TCRalpha and TCRbeta cDNA libraries were constructed, with sample barcodes and unique molecular identifiers added in the process. Trizol reagent was used to extract RNA from every sample. Libraries were amplified in two PCR steps, with a second sample barcode and Illumina TruSeq adapters added in the second step. Sequencing of the libraries was done on an Illumina NovaSeq, producing 2 x 150 bp paired-end reads. From the authors' description of their analysis: Reads were demultiplexed and collapsed into UMI-guided consensus sequences with migec v1.2.7. With mixcr v2.1.11, UMI consensuses were aligned to TRA and TRB V and J templates and assembled into clonotypes. Expanded or contracted clonotypes were those called significant by both edgeR and NoisET, with noise models trained on biological replicates. For edgeR calls, a false discovery rate-adjusted p below 0.01 and a log2 fold-change threshold of 1 were applied. PCA with hierarchical clustering of max-normalized trajectories of the 1000 most abundant clonotypes was used as exploratory dynamics analysis. Separately sequenced CD4+ and CD8+ repertoires were used to assign the CD4 or CD8 phenotype of responding clones. TCRdb's own reprocessing of the public reads used fastp at Q25 and MiXCR and kept productive beta chains. Records with the same CDR3 protein are collapsed into one entry carrying the most frequent genes and DNA. The V and J calls were not made by the authors but by TCRdb's processing. Within this sample are 25,000 to 30,000 distinct CDR3 sequences, with roughly 15% of them counted one time only. 1.1% to 1.5% of the sample lies in the top ten.

Ficoll-Paque density gradient centrifugation was the method used to isolate PBMCs. What was sequenced was PBMCs or a T cell subset sorted from them (not recorded which). The sequence derives from an adult who had mild COVID-19 (a few samples of this study predate the infection). The sample titles of this study are shuffled in the database, so cell type and time point are left out.

This receptor carries the CDR3 CSVGPGNYGYTF. The DNA sequence reads TGCAGCGTTGGGCCAGGGAACTATGGCTACACCTTC. Recombination joined TRBV29-1 with TRBJ1-2; TRBD1 is possibly the D segment (5 matching bases). Counted from cysteine to phenylalanine, this CDR3 has 12 amino acids. Only the CDR3 portion is preserved as DNA: 36 bases, with reading frame beginning at the first base. V was cut back by 4 bases and J by 2 bases, leaving a gap of 8 bases between them. The germline V gene provides CDR1 SQVTM and CDR2 ANQGSEA.